This T cell receptor beta chain came from a study of post-analysis software for immune sequencing data. Notes on the study in general: Samples prepared in the same batch strongly co-clustered by F measure. There were about five TRBV segments more frequent in patients than controls, and TRBV5-6, TRBV5-1 and TRBV20-1 were among them. Among multiple sclerosis patients, normalized Chao1 diversity was significantly below that of controls.

With 9 bases removed from V and 0 bases from J, the gap between germline ends came to 13 bases. The CDR3 is 14 residues long. Prepared libraries of TCR beta cDNA carried unique molecular identifiers. It was from about 1 to 10 million T cells that 530,000 or so cDNA molecules came. Each CDR3 protein gets one entry after TCRdb re-called the PCR reads with MiXCR. The sample carries approximately 630,000 distinct CDR3 sequences, 55% to 70% recorded once. This clonotype appeared a few times. What it recognizes is unknown. The chain has TRBV12-3 or TRBV12-4 and TRBJ2-3; tentatively, D is TRBD2 (6 bases). The specimen sequenced was blood. The TCR sequence derives from a girl aged 2 to 9 with multiple sclerosis. The CDR3 DNA reads as TGTGCCAGTTCGGGAGACCCTAGCACAGATACGCAGTATTTT. Its translation is CASSGDPSTDTQYF.